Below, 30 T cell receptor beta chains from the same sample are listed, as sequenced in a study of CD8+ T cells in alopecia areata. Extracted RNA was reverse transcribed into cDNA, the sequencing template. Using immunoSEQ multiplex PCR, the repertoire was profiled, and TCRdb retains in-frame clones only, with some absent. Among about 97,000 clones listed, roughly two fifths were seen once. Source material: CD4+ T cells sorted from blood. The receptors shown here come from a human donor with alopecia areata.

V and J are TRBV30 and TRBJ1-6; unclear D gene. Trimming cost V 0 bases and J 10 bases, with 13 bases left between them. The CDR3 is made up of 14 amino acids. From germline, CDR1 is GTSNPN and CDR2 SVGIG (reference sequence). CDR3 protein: CAWSVSSGNSPLHF. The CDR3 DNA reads TGTGCCTGGAGTGTAAGTTCTGGGAACTCACCCCTCCACTTT.

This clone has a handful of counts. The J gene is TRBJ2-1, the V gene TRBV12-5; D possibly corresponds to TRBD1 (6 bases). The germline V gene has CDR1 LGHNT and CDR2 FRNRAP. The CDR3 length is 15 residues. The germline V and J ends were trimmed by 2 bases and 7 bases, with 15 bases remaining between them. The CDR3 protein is CASGLYRVGSNEQFF. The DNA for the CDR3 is TGTGCTAGTGGTTTGTACAGGGTCGGATCAAATGAGCAGTTCTTC.

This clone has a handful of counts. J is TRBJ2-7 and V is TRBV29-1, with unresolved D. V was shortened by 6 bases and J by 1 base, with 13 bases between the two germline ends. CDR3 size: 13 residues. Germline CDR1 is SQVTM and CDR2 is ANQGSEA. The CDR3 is CSVYSKNSYEQYF. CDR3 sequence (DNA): TGCAGCGTCTACTCCAAAAATTCCTACGAGCAGTACTTC.

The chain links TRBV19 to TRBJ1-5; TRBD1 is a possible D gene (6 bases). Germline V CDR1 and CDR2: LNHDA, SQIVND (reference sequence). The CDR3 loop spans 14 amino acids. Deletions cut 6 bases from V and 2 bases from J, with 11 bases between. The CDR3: CASRTTGGNQPQHF. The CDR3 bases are TGTGCCAGTAGGACGACAGGTGGCAATCAGCCCCAGCATTTT. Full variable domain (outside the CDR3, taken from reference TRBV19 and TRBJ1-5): DGGITQSPKYLFRKEGQNVTLSCEQNLNHDAMYWYRQDPGQGLRLIYYSQIVNDFQKGDIAEGYSVSREKKESFPLTVTSAQKNPTAFYLCASRTTGGNQPQHFGDGTRLSIL.

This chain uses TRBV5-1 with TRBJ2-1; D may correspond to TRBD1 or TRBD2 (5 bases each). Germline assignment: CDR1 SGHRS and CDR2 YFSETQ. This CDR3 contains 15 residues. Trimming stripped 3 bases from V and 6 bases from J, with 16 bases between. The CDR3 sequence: CASSSGTLVFNEQFF. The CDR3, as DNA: TGCGCCAGCAGCTCCGGGACCCTTGTTTTCAATGAGCAGTTCTTC.

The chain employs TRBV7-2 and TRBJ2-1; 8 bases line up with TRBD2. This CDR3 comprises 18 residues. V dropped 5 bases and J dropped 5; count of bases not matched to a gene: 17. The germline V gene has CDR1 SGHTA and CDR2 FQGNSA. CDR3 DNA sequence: TGTGCCAGCAGCCCTACCTTATTAGCGGGGAGGGTCCACAATGAGCAGTTCTTC. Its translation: CASSPTLLAGRVHNEQFF.

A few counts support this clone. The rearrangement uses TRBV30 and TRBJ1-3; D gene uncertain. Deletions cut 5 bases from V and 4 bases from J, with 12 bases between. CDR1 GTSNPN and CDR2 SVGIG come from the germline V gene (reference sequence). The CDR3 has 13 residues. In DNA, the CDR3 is TGTGCCTGGTCTGCAGGCAGCGGAAACACCATATATTTT. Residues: CAWSAGSGNTIYF.

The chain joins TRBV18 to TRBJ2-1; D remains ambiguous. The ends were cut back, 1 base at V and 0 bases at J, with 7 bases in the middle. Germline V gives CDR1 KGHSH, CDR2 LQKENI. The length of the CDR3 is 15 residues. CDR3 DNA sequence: TGTGCCAGCTCACCACTGGCTAGCTCCTACAATGAGCAGTTCTTC. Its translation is CASSPLASSYNEQFF.

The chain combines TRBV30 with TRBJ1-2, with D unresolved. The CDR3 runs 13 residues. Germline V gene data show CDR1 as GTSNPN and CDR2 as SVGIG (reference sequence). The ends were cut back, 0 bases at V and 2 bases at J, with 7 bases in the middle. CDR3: CAWSVGWNYGYTF. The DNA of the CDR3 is TGTGCCTGGAGTGTGGGGTGGAACTATGGCTACACCTTC. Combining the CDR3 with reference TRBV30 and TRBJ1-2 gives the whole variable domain SQTIHQWPATLVQPVGSPLSLECTVEGTSNPNLYWYRQAAGRGLQLLFYSVGIGQISSEVPQNLSASRPQDRQFILSSKKLLLSDSGFYLCAWSVGWNYGYTFGSGTRLTVV.

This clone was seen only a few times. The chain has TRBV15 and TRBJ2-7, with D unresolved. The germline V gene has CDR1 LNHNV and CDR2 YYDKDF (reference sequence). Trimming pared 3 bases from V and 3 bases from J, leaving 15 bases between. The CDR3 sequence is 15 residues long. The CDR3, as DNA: TGTGCCACCAGCAGGGCCCAAGTGGGGATCTACGAGCAGTACTTC. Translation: CATSRAQVGIYEQYF.

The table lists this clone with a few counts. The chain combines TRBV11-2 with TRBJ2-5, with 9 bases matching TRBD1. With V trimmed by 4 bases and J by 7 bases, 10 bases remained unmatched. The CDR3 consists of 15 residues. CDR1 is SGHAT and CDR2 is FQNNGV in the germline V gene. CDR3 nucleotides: TGTGCCAGCAGCTACTCGACAGGGGGTAGGGCGACCCAGTACTTC. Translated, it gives CASSYSTGGRATQYF.

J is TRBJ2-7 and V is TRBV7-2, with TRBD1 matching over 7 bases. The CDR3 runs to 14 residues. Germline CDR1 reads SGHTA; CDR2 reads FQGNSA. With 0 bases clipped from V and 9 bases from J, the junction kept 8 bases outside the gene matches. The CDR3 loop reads CASSLAGTATGQYF. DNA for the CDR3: TGTGCCAGCAGCTTAGCTGGGACAGCTACGGGGCAGTACTTC.

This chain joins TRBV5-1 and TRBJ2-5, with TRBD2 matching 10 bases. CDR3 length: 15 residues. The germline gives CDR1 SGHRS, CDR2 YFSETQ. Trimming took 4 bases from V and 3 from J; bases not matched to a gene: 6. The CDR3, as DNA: TGCGCCAGCAGCCCCTTAGCGGGGGGAAAAGAGACCCAGTACTTC. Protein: CASSPLAGGKETQYF.

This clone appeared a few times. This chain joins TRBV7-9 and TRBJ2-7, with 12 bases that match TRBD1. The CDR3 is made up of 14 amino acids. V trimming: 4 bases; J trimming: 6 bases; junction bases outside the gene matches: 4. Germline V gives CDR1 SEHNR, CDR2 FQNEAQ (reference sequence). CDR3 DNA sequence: TGTGCCAGCAGCTGGGGACAGGGGGCGTCCGAGCAGTACTTC. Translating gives CASSWGQGASEQYF.

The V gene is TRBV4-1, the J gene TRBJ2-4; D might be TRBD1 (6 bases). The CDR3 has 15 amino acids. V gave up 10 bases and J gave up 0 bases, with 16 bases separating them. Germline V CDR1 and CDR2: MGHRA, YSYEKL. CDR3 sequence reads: CANNEGEIAKNIQYF. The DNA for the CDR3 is TGCGCCAACAACGAGGGGGAAATAGCCAAAAACATTCAGTACTTC.

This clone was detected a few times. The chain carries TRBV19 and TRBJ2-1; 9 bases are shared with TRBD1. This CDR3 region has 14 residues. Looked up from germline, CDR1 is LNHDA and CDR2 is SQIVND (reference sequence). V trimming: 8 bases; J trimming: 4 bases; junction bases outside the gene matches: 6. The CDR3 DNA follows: TGTGCCAGTCTCCCGGGACAGGGTTACAATGAGCAGTTCTTC. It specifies CASLPGQGYNEQFF.

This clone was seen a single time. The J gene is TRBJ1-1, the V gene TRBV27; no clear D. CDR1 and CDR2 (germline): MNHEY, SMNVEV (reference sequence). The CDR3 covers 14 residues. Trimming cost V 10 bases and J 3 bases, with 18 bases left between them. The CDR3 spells CATLGRVGDTEAFF. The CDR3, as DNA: TGTGCCACCCTCGGGAGAGTGGGAGACACTGAAGCTTTCTTT.

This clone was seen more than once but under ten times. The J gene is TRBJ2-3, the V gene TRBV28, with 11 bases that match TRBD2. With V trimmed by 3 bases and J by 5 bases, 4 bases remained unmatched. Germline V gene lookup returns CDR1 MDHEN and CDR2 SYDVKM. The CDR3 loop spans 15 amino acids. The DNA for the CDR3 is TGTGCCAGCAGTTTGGCACTAGCGGGAGTAGATACGCAGTATTTT. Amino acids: CASSLALAGVDTQYF.

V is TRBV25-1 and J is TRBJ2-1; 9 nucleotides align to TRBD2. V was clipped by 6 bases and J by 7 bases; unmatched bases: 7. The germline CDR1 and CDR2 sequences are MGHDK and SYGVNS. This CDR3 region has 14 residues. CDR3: CASSLAGVMNEQFF. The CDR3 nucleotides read TGTGCCAGCAGCTTAGCGGGAGTGATGAATGAGCAGTTCTTC.

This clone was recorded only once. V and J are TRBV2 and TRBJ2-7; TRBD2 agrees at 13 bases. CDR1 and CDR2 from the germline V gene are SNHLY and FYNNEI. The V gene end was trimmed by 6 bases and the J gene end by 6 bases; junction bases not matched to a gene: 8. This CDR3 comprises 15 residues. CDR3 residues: CASRILAGGPVEQYF. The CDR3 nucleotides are TGTGCCAGCAGGATACTAGCGGGAGGGCCTGTCGAGCAGTACTTC.

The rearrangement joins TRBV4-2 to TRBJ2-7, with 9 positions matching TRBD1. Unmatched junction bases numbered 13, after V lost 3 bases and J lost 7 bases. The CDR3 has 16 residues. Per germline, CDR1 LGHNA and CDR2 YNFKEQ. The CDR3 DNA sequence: TGTGCCAGCAGCCAGGGCCCAGGGACAGGGCAAGAAGAGCAGTACTTC. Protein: CASSQGPGTGQEEQYF.

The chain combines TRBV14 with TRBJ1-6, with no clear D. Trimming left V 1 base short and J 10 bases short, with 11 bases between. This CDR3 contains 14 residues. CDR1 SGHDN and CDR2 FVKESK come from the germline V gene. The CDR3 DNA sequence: TGTGCCAGCAGCCAAGGTGGTCGGGTGTCACCCCTCCACTTT. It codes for CASSQGGRVSPLHF.

The CDR3 DNA reads TGTGCCAGCAGCGTAGGCCAGGTTTCGTCCGAGCAGTACTTC. Its protein is CASSVGQVSSEQYF. The chain carries TRBV9 and TRBJ2-7; D remains ambiguous. CDR1 is SGDLS, CDR2 YYNGEE, per germline. The CDR3 is made up of 14 amino acids. V dropped 0 bases and J dropped 6 bases, with 13 bases sitting between them.

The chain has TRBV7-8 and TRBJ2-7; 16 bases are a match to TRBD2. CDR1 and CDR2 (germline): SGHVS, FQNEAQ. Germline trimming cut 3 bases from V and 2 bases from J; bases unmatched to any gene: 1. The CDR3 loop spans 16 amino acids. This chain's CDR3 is CASSFGTSGGAYEQYF. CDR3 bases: TGTGCCAGCAGCTTCGGGACTAGCGGGGGGGCCTACGAGCAGTACTTC. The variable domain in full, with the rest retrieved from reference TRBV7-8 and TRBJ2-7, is GAGVSQSPRYKVAKRGQDVALRCDPISGHVSLFWYQQALGQGPEFLTYFQNEAQLDKSGLPSDRFFAERPEGSVSTLKIQRTQQEDSAVYLCASSFGTSGGAYEQYFGPGTRLTVT.

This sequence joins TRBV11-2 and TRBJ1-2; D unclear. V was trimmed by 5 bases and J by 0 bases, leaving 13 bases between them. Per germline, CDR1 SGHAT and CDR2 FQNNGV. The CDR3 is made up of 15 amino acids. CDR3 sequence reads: CASSPLGRTNYGYTF. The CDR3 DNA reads TGTGCCAGCAGCCCCCTCGGACGTACTAACTATGGCTACACCTTC.

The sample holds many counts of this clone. The CDR3 region is CATSTMREFYNEQFF. DNA of the CDR3: TGTGCCACCAGCACGATGCGGGAGTTCTACAATGAGCAGTTCTTC. This chain links TRBV15 with TRBJ2-1; 7 bases align to TRBD2. Per the germline V gene, CDR1 is LNHNV and CDR2 is YYDKDF (reference sequence). V was clipped by 4 bases and J by 3 bases; unmatched bases: 6. The CDR3 totals 15 residues.

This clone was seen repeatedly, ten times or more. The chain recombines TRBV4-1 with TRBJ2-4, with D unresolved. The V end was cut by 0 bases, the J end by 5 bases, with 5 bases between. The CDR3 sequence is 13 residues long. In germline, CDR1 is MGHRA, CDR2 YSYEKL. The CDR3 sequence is CASSQESENIQYF. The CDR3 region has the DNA TGCGCCAGCAGCCAAGAGTCAGAAAACATTCAGTACTTC.

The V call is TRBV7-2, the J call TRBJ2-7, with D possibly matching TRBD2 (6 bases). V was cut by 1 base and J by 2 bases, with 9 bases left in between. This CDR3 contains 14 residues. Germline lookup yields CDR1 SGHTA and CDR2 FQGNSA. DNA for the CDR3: TGTGCCAGCAGCTTAGTCGGGGGTGCCTACGAGCAGTACTTC. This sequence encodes CASSLVGGAYEQYF.

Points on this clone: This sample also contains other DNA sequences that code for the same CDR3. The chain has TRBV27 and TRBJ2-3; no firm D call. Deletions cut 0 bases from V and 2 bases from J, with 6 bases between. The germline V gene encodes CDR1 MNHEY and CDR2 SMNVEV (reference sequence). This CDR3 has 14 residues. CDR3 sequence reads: CASSLSGSTDTQYF. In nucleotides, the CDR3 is TGTGCCAGCAGTTTATCAGGGTCCACAGATACGCAGTATTTT.

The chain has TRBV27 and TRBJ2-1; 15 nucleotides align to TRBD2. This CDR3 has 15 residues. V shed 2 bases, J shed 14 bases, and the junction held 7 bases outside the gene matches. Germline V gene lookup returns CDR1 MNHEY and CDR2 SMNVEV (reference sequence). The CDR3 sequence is CASSLGLAGGPKKFF. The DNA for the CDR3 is TGTGCCAGCAGTTTAGGACTAGCGGGAGGGCCGAAAAAGTTCTTC.